This is a list of T cell receptor beta chains from one sample in a study of blood T cell repertoires in COVID-19. The protocol was immunoSEQ multiplex PCR, while the TCRdb copy is restricted to in-frame clones and leaves out a portion. The sample shows 200,000 to 250,000 clones, 80% to 90% of them seen only once. The sample consisted of peripheral blood. These receptors were collected from a woman aged 80 or over with active or convalescent COVID-19. Each CDR3 is given with its conserved first and last residue. A D gene is named only where the DNA matches it firmly. Clone size, where shown, is once, few, many, or a class for clones that have expanded.

v_gene	d_gene	j_gene	abundance	CDR3nt	CDR3aa
TRBV30	.	TRBJ1-2	.	TGTGCCTGGAGTGCTACAGGGAGGGGGACGTTTGGCTACACCTTC	CAWSATGRGTFGYTF
TRBV5-4	.	TRBJ2-7	.	TGTGCCAGCAGCCTAACGGGGTACCCGGGGCAGTACTTC	CASSLTGYPGQYF
TRBV14	TRBD1	TRBJ1-6	once	TGTGCCAGCAGCCAAGATATTAGGACAGGGGCCCTTAGCTCCTATAATTCACCCCTCCACTTT	CASSQDIRTGALSSYNSPLHF
TRBV5-6	TRBD1	TRBJ2-3	.	TGTGCCAGCAGCTTAGGGACAGGGGCTCGTCGGGACACAGATACGCAGTATTTT	CASSLGTGARRDTDTQYF
TRBV5-8	.	TRBJ1-5	.	TGTGCCAGCAGCTTCGGTCAGCCCCAGCATTTT	CASSFGQPQHF
TRBV7-2	.	TRBJ2-3	few	TGTGCCAGCAGCTTAGCCACAGGCACAGATACGCAGTATTTT	CASSLATGTDTQYF
TRBV27	.	TRBJ1-6	.	TGTGCCAGCCGGGGGAGTCTGGATTCACCCCTCCACTTT	CASRGSLDSPLHF
TRBV4-1	TRBD2	TRBJ2-3	few	TGCGCCAGCAGTACCGGACTAGCTAGCACAGATACGCAGTATTTT	CASSTGLASTDTQYF
TRBV6-6	TRBD1	TRBJ2-1	.	TGTGCCAGCCGCGCCGGGACAGGGCTTTTCGATGAGCAGTTCTTC	CASRAGTGLFDEQFF
TRBV5-1	TRBD2	TRBJ2-5	.	TGCGCCAGCAGCAAGCCAGAACTAGCGGGAGGAATACAAGAGACCCAGTACTTC	CASSKPELAGGIQETQYF
TRBV28	.	TRBJ2-7	many	TGTGCCAGCTTCCCGACTCCTAGCTCCTACGAGCAGTACTTC	CASFPTPSSYEQYF
TRBV19	TRBD1	TRBJ1-1	.	TGTGCCAGTAGTACAGCGGGACAGGGAAGAACTGAAGCTTTCTTT	CASSTAGQGRTEAFF
TRBV11-3	TRBD2	TRBJ2-1	.	TGTGCCAGCAGTATCCCCGCCAGTTGGCGGGGGGGGGACAATGAGCAGTTCTTC	CASSIPASWRGGDNEQFF
TRBV6-2/TRBV6-3	.	TRBJ1-5	.	TGTGCCAGCAGCGACAGGTTAAATCAGCCCCAGCATTTT	CASSDRLNQPQHF
TRBV18	.	TRBJ1-5	once	TGTGCCAGCTCACCCCTAGATAGCAATCAGCCCCAGCATTTT	CASSPLDSNQPQHF
TRBV18	TRBD1	TRBJ1-5	.	TGTGCCAGCTCATCAGGGACAGGGGGCAATCAGCCCCAGCATTTT	CASSSGTGGNQPQHF
TRBV19	.	TRBJ1-5	few	TGTGCCAGTAGTATAGCAAATAGCAATCAGCCCCAGCATTTT	CASSIANSNQPQHF
TRBV7-9	TRBD2	TRBJ2-1	.	TGTGCCAGCAGCTTAGAGGGGCGCGGGAGCTCCTACAATGAGCAGTTCTTC	CASSLEGRGSSYNEQFF
TRBV5-4	TRBD1	TRBJ1-2	many	TGTGCCAGCAGCGGTAAAAGACAGGGAGACCATGGCTACACCTTC	CASSGKRQGDHGYTF
TRBV27	.	TRBJ1-1	.	TGTGCCAGCAGTCGAGACACTGGCGCCACTGAAGCTTTCTTT	CASSRDTGATEAFF
TRBV7-2	TRBD1	TRBJ2-7	.	TGTGCCAGCAGCCTTGGACAGGGGTACTCCTACGAGCAGTACTTC	CASSLGQGYSYEQYF
TRBV19	TRBD1	TRBJ1-2	.	TGTGCCAGTAGGACAGGGTACCAAGATGGCTACACCTTC	CASRTGYQDGYTF